The 2 T cell receptor beta chains in this list originate from one sample, sequenced in a study of early T cells in non-severe SARS-CoV-2 infection. TCRdb recomputed calls from the 5' RACE reads with MiXCR, one row per CDR3 protein. Of about 80,000 distinct CDR3 sequences in the sample, about 14% were seen once. The sequencing input was whole blood. The source of these receptors is an adult who was a healthcare worker with PCR-confirmed SARS-CoV-2 infection or an uninfected control (not recorded which).

The gene calls are TRBV7-8 and TRBJ1-4; 7 nucleotides match TRBD1. Trimming at V came to 5 bases and at J to 8 bases, leaving 8 bases not matched to a gene. The V gene's germline CDR1 is SGHVS and CDR2 FQNEAQ. This CDR3 spans 14 amino acids. CDR3 amino acids: CASSLRGRREKLFF. CDR3 in DNA: TGTGCCAGCAGCCTTAGGGGGCGGAGGGAAAAACTGTTTTTT.

V gene TRBV13 combines with J gene TRBJ1-1, with D possibly being TRBD1 (5 bases). The CDR3 is 15 residues long. Trimming cost V 3 bases and J 7 bases, with 18 bases left between them. Germline V gene data show CDR1 as PRHDT and CDR2 as FYEKMQ (reference sequence). This chain's CDR3 is CASSLGLRSKIEAFF. CDR3 DNA: TGTGCCAGCAGCTTGGGGCTGCGGAGCAAGATTGAAGCTTTCTTT.